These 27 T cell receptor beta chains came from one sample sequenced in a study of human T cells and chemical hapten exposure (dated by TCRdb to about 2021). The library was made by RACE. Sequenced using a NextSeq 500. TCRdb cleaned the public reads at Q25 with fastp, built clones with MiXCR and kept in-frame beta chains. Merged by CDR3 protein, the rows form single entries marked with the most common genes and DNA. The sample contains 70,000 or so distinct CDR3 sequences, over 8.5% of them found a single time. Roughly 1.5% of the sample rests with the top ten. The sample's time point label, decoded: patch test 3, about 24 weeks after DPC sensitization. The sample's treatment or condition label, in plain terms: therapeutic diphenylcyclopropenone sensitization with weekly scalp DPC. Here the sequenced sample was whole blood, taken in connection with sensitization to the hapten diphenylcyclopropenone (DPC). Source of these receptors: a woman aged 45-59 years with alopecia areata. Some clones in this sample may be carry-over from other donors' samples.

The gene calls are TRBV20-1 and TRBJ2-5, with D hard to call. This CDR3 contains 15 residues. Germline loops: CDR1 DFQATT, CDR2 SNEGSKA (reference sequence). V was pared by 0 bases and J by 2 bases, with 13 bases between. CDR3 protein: CSARDSKTPQETQYF. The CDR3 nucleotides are TGCAGTGCTAGAGATTCGAAGACTCCTCAAGAGACCCAGTACTTC.

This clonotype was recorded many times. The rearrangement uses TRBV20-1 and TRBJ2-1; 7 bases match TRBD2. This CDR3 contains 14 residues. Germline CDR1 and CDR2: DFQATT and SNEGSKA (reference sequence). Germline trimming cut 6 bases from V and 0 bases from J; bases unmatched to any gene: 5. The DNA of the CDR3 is TGCAGTGCGGTGGGGGGGTACTCCTACAATGAGCAGTTCTTC. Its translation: CSAVGGYSYNEQFF.

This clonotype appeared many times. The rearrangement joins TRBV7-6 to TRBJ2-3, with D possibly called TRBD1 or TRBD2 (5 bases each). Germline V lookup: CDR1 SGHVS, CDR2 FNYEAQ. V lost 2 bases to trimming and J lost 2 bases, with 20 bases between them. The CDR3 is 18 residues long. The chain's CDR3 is CASSLRSSGTSFTDTQYF. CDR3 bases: TGTGCCAGCAGCTTAAGATCTTCTGGGACCTCATTCACAGATACGCAGTATTTT.

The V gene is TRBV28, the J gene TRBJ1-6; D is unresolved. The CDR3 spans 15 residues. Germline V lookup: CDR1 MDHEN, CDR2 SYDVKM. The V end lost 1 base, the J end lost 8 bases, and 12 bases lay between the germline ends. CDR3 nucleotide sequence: TGTGCCAGCAGTTTATCGGTGGCCGGGGATTCACCCCTCCACTTT. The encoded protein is CASSLSVAGDSPLHF.

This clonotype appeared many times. The CDR3 protein is CASSMDEQFF. In nucleotides, the CDR3 is TGTGCCAGCAGTATGGATGAGCAGTTCTTC. This chain uses TRBV2 with TRBJ2-1; no definite D call. The CDR3 is made up of 10 amino acids. The germline V gene has CDR1 SNHLY and CDR2 FYNNEI. Trimming shortened V by 5 bases and J by 8 bases, and 4 bases separated the two germline ends.

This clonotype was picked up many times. CDR3 in DNA: TGTGCCAGCAGCTTAAGAGGAAACACCGGGGAGCTGTTTTTT. This codes for CASSLRGNTGELFF. This chain joins TRBV7-9 and TRBJ2-2; unclear D gene. CDR1 and CDR2 (germline): SEHNR, FQNEAQ (reference sequence). CDR3 length equals 14 residues. Deletions cut 2 bases from V and 2 bases from J, with 6 bases between.

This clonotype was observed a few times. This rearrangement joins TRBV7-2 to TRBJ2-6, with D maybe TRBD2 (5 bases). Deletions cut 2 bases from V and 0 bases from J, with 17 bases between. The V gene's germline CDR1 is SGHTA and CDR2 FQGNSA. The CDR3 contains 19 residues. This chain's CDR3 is CASSLSVRRVVSGANVLTF. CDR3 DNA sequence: TGTGCCAGCAGCTTAAGTGTAAGGCGGGTCGTCTCTGGGGCCAACGTCCTGACTTTC.

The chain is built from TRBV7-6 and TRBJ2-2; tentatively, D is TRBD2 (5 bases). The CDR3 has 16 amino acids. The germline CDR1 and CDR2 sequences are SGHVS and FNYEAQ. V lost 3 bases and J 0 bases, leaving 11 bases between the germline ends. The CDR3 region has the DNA TGTGCCAGCAGCTTTAGGACGGGGACGAACACCGGGGAGCTGTTTTTT. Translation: CASSFRTGTNTGELFF.

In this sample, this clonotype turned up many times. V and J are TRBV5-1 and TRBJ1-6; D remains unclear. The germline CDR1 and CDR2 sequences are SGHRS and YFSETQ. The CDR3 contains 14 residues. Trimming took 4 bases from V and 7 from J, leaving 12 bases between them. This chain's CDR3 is CASSPLGRNSPLHF. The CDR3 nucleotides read TGCGCCAGCAGCCCGCTTGGGCGGAATTCACCCCTCCACTTT.

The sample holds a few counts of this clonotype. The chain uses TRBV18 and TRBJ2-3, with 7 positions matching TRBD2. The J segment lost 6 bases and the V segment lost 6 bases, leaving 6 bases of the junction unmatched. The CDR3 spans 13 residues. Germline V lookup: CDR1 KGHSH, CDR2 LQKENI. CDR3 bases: TGTGCCAGCTCCACTCGCGGGAGTGATACGCAGTATTTT. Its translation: CASSTRGSDTQYF.

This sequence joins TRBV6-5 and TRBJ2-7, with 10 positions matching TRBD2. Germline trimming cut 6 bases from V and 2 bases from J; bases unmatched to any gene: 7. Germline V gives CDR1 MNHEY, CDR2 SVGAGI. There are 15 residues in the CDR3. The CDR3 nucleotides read TGTGCCAGCAGCCTTACTAGCGGGGTAACCTACGAGCAGTACTTC. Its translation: CASSLTSGVTYEQYF.

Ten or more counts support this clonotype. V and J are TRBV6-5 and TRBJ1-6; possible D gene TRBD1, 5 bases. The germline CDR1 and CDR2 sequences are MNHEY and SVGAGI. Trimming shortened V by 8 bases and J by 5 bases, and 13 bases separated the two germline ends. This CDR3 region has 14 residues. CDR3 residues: CASRKDRNNSPLHF. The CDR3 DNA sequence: TGTGCCAGCCGTAAAGACAGAAATAATTCACCCCTCCACTTT.

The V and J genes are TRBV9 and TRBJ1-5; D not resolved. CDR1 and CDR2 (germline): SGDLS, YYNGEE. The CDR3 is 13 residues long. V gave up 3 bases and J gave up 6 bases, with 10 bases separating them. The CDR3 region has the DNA TGTGCCAGCAGCGGAGGACCGTCTCAGCCCCAGCATTTT. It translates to CASSGGPSQPQHF.

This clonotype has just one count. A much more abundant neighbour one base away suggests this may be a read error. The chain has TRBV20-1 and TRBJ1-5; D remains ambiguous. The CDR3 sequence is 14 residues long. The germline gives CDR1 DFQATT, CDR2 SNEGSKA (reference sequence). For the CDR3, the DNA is TGCAGTGCTAGGGACGCCTATAGCAAACAGCCCCAGCATTTT. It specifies CSARDAYSKQPQHF.

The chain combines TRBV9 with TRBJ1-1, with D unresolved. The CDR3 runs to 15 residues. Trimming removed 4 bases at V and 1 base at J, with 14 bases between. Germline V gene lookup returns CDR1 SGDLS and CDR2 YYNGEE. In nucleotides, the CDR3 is TGTGCCAGCAGCACTAACAGCGGTCCGAACACTGAAGCTTTCTTT. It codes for CASSTNSGPNTEAFF.

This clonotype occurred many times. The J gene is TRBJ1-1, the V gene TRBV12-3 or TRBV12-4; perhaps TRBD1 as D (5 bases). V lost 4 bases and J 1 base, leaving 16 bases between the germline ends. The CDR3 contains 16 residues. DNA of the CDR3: TGTGCCAGCAGTTCAGGGAGGGGCGCGTCGAACACTGAAGCTTTCTTT. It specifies CASSSGRGASNTEAFF.

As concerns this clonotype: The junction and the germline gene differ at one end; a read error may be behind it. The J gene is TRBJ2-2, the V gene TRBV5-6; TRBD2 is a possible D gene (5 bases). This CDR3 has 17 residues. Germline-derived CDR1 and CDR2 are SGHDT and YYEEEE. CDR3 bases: TGTGCCAGCAGCTTGACCCTTAGCAGTATGAACACCGGGAAGCTGTTTTTT. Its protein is CASSLTLSSMNTGKLFF.

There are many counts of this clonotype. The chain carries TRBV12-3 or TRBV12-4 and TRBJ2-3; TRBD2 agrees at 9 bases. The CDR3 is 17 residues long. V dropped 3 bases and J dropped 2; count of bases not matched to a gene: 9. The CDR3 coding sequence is TGTGCCAGCAGTTTTTTGGCGAGCGGGAGGCCCACAGATACGCAGTATTTT. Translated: CASSFLASGRPTDTQYF.

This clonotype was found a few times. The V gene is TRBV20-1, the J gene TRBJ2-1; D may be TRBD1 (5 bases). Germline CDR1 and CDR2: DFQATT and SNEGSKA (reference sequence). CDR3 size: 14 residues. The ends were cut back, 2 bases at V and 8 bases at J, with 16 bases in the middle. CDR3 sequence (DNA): TGCAGTGCTAGAAGGGGCGCCCTTCTAGATGAGCAGTTCTTC. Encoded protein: CSARRGALLDEQFF.

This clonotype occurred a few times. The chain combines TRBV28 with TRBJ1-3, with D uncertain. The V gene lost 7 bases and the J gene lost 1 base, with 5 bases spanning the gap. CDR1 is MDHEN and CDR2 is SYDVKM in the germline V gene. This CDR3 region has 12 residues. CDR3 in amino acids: CASKSSGNTIYF. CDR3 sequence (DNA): TGTGCCAGCAAGTCGTCTGGAAACACCATATATTTT.

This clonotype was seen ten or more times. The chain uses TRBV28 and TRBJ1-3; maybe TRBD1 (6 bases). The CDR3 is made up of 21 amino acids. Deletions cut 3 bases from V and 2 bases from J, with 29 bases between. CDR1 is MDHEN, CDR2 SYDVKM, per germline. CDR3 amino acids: CASSFAPRTVSRSRPGNTIYF. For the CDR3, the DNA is TGTGCCAGCAGTTTCGCCCCCAGGACAGTATCCCGCAGTAGGCCTGGAAACACCATATATTTT.

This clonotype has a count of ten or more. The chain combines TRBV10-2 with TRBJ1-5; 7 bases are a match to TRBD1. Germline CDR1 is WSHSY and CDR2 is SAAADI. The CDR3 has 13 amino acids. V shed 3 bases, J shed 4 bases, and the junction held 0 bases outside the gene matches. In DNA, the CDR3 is TGCGCCAGCAGTGAACAGGGGAATCAGCCCCAGCATTTT. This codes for CASSEQGNQPQHF.

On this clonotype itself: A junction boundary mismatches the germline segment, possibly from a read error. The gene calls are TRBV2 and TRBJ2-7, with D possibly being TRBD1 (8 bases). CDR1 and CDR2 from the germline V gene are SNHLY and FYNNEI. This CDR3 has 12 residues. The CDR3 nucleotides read TGTGCCAGCAGTGAAACGAGGACAGGGAGGGACTTC. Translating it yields CASSETRTGRDF.

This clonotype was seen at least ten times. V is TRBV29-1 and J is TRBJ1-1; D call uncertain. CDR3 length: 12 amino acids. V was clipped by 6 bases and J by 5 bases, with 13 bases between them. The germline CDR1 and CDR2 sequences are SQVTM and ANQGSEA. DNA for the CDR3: TGCAGCGTAATACTTCGTCTTACTGAAGCTTTCTTT. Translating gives CSVILRLTEAFF.

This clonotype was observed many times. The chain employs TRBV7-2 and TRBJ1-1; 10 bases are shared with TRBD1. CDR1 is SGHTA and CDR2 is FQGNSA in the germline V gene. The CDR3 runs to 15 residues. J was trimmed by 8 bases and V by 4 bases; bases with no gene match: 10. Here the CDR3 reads CASSSRDRGLLEAFF. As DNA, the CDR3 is TGTGCCAGCAGCTCCCGGGACAGGGGTTTGTTGGAAGCTTTCTTT.

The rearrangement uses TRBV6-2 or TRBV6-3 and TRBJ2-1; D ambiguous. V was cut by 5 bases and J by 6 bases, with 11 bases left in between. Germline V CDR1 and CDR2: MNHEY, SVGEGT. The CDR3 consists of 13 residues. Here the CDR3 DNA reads TGTGCCAGCAGTAGACTGGACGGCAATGAGCAGTTCTTC. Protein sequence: CASSRLDGNEQFF.

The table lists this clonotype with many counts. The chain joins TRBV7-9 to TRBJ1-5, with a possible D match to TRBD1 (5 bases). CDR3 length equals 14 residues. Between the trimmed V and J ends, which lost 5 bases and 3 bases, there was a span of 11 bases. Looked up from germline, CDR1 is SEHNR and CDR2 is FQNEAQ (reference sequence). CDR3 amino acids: CASSLGAHNQPQHF. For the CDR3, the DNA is TGTGCCAGCAGCCTAGGGGCCCACAATCAGCCCCAGCATTTT.